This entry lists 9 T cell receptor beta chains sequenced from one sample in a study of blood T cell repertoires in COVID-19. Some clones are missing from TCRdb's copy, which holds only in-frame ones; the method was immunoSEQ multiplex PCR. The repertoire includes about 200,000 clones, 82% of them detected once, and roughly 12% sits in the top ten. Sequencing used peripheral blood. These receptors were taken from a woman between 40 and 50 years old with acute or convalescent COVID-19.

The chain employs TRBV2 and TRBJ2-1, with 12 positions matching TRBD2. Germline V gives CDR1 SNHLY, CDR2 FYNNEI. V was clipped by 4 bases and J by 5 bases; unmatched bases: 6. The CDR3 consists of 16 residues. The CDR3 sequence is CASSAKTSGGNNEQFF. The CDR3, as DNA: TGTGCCAGCAGTGCCAAGACTAGCGGGGGTAACAATGAGCAGTTCTTC.

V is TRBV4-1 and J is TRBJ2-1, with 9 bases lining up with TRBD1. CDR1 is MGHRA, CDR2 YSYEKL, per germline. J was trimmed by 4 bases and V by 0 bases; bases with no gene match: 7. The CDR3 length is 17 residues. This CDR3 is CASSQEGQGFRYNEQFF. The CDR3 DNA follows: TGCGCCAGCAGCCAAGAAGGACAGGGGTTCAGGTACAATGAGCAGTTCTTC.

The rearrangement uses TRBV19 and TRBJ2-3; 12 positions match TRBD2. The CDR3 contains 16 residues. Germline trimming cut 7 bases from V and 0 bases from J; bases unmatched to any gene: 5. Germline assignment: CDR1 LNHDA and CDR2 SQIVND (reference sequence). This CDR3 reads CASMRTSGTSTDTQYF. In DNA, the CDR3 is TGTGCCAGTATGAGGACTAGCGGGACTAGCACAGATACGCAGTATTTT.

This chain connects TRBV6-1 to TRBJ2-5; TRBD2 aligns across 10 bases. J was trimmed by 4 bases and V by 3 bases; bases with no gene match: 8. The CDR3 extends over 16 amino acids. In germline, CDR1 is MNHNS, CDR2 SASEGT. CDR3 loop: CASSDWLGLAVETQYF. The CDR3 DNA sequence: TGTGCCAGCAGTGATTGGTTAGGACTAGCGGTAGAGACCCAGTACTTC.

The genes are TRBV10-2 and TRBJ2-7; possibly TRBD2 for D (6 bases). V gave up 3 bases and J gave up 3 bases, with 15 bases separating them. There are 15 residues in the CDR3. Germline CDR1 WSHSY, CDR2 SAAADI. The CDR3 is CASSETGVINYEQYF. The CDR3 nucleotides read TGCGCCAGCAGTGAAACGGGAGTAATTAACTACGAGCAGTACTTC.

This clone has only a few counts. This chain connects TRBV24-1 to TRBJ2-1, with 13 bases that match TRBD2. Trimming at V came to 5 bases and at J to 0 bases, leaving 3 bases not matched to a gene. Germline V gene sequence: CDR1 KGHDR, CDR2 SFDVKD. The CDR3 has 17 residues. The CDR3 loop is CATSGTSGGDSYNEQFF. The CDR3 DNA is TGTGCCACCAGTGGTACTAGCGGGGGGGACTCCTACAATGAGCAGTTCTTC.

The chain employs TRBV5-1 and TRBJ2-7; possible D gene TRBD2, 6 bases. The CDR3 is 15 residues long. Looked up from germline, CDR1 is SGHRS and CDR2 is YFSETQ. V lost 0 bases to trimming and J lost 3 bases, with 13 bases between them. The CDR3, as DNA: TGCGCCAGCAGCTTGGAGGGGACTTACTACTACGAGCAGTACTTC. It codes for CASSLEGTYYYEQYF.

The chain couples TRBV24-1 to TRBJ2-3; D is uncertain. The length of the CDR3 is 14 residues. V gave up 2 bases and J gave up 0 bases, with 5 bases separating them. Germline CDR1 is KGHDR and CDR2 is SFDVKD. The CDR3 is CATSDSRSTDTQYF. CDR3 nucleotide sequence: TGTGCCACCAGTGATTCTAGGAGCACAGATACGCAGTATTTT.

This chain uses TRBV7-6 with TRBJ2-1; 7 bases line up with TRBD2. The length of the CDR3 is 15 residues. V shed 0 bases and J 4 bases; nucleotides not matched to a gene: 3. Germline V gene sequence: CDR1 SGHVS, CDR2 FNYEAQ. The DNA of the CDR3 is TGTGCCAGCAGCTTAGCTGGGGAGGGGTACAATGAGCAGTTCTTC. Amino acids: CASSLAGEGYNEQFF.